Following are 14 T cell receptor beta chains from one sample sequenced in a study of blood T cell repertoires in COVID-19. Some clones are missing from TCRdb's copy, which holds only in-frame ones; the method was immunoSEQ multiplex PCR. Among 200,000 or so clones listed, about 80% were seen once. Sequencing was performed on peripheral blood. The receptors come from a woman aged 25 to 39 who had recovered from COVID-19.

Points on this clone: At one end the junction does not follow the germline gene, possibly because of a read error. The chain is built from TRBV7-9 and TRBJ2-3, with TRBD2 identical over 9 bases. The CDR3 length is 15 residues. Germline loops: CDR1 SEHNR, CDR2 FQNEAQ (reference sequence). CDR3 nucleotides: TGTGCCAGTAGCTATCGCGGGAGGGACACAGATACGCAGTATTTT. Encoded protein: CASSYRGRDTDTQYF.

The V and J genes are TRBV6-5 and TRBJ1-5; TRBD1 agrees at 8 bases. Trimming at V came to 4 bases and at J to 6 bases, leaving 2 bases not matched to a gene. The V gene's germline CDR1 is MNHEY and CDR2 SVGAGI. This CDR3 is built from 13 residues. The CDR3 nucleotides read TGTGCCAGCAGTTTACAGGGGGGTCAGCCCCAGCATTTT. Translating gives CASSLQGGQPQHF.

The rearrangement joins TRBV19 to TRBJ2-5; TRBD1 is a possible D gene (6 bases). This CDR3 comprises 14 residues. Germline CDR1 reads LNHDA; CDR2 reads SQIVND (reference sequence). V dropped 5 bases and J dropped 4 bases, with 14 bases sitting between them. The CDR3 bases are TGTGCCAGTAGTGAGACAGGAGGCGGAGAGACCCAGTACTTC. Encoded protein: CASSETGGGETQYF.

The chain uses TRBV6-1 and TRBJ1-6; possible D gene TRBD1, 6 bases. The CDR3 loop spans 19 amino acids. Trimming took off 3 bases at V and 0 bases at J, with 18 bases between the two ends. CDR1 is MNHNS and CDR2 is SASEGT in the germline V gene. The CDR3 region is CASSDPTGDPFSYNSPLHF. In DNA form, the CDR3 reads TGTGCCAGCAGTGATCCGACAGGCGATCCTTTCTCCTATAATTCACCCCTCCACTTT.

A few counts support this clone. The chain is built from TRBV15 and TRBJ2-1; D gene ambiguous. CDR1 and CDR2 from the germline V gene are LNHNV and YYDKDF (reference sequence). V lost 1 base, J lost 12 bases, and 13 bases lay in between. CDR3 size: 13 residues. CDR3 DNA: TGTGCCACCAGCAGAGGGTTGGTACCCGGGCAGTTCTTC. It is translated as CATSRGLVPGQFF.

V is TRBV4-1 and J is TRBJ1-5; D is undetermined. There are 16 residues in the CDR3. V was trimmed by 1 base and J by 7 bases, leaving 17 bases between them. Germline CDR1 and CDR2: MGHRA and YSYEKL. In nucleotides, the CDR3 is TGCGCCAGCAGCCAAGTGGAACGGGGAATGAGGCAGCCCCAGCATTTT. This codes for CASSQVERGMRQPQHF.

In regard to this clone: Its ends do not fully match the called genes, so a read error is possible. The genes are TRBV7-7 and TRBJ2-1, with D perhaps assigned TRBD1 or TRBD2 (6 bases each). Germline assignment: CDR1 SSHAT and CDR2 FNYEAQ (reference sequence). This CDR3 contains 15 residues. CDR3 coding DNA: TGTGCTAGCAGCTTAGGAGGGGGCTCCTACAATGAGCAGTTCTTC. This codes for CASSLGGGSYNEQFF.

The rearrangement uses TRBV9 and TRBJ2-5; D is uncertain. The germline gives CDR1 SGDLS, CDR2 YYNGEE. Trimming removed 0 bases from V and 2 bases from J, with 8 bases in between. The CDR3 consists of 14 residues. In DNA, the CDR3 is TGTGCCAGCAGCGTAGATGGCAGTCAAGAGACCCAGTACTTC. Protein sequence: CASSVDGSQETQYF.

The chain joins TRBV7-9 to TRBJ2-4; TRBD2 agrees at 7 bases. V gave up 3 bases and J gave up 9 bases; unmatched junction bases: 8. This CDR3 spans 14 amino acids. In germline, CDR1 is SEHNR, CDR2 FQNEAQ (reference sequence). CDR3 region: CASSLGRVGGIQYF. The CDR3, as DNA: TGTGCCAGCAGCTTGGGGAGGGTTGGGGGCATTCAGTACTTC.

V is TRBV9 and J is TRBJ1-1, with TRBD1 matching over 8 bases. Trimming at V came to 0 bases and at J to 10 bases, leaving 5 bases not matched to a gene. Germline assignment: CDR1 SGDLS and CDR2 YYNGEE. The CDR3 is 13 amino acids. The CDR3 loop is CASSVATGGRAFF. The DNA for the CDR3 is TGTGCCAGCAGCGTAGCTACAGGGGGTCGAGCTTTCTTT. The full variable domain, with the rest looked up from reference TRBV9 and TRBJ1-1, is DSGVTQTPKHLITATGQRVTLRCSPRSGDLSVYWYQQSLDQGLQFLIQYYNGEERAKGNILERFSAQQFPDLHSELNLSSLELGDSALYFCASSVATGGRAFFGQGTRLTVV.

J is TRBJ1-1 and V is TRBV3-1 (or the pseudogene TRBV3-2), with D possibly matching TRBD1 (6 bases). The CDR3 length is 13 residues. V lost 7 bases and J lost 1, with 10 bases in between. In germline, CDR1 is LGHDT, CDR2 YNNKEL (reference sequence). The CDR3 coding sequence is TGTGCCAGCACCACACAGGGGAACACTGAAGCTTTCTTT. Translated: CASTTQGNTEAFF.

The chain uses TRBV6-5 and TRBJ2-3, with 10 bases matching TRBD1. This CDR3 has 15 residues. Trimming removed 6 bases from V and 6 bases from J; junction bases left unmatched: 9. The germline V gene encodes CDR1 MNHEY and CDR2 SVGAGI. The CDR3 reads CASRYTTGGADTQYF. As DNA, the CDR3 is TGTGCCAGCAGGTACACGACAGGGGGCGCGGATACGCAGTATTTT.

The chain combines TRBV5-1 with TRBJ1-3; 7 positions match TRBD1. V trimming: 3 bases; J trimming: 3 bases; junction bases outside the gene matches: 3. The length of the CDR3 is 14 residues. From germline, CDR1 is SGHRS and CDR2 YFSETQ. The CDR3, as DNA: TGCGCCAGCAGCTGGGACAGCCTTGGAAACACCATATATTTT. Protein product: CASSWDSLGNTIYF. Drawing the rest from reference TRBV5-1 and TRBJ1-3, the complete variable domain is KAGVTQTPRYLIKTRGQQVTLSCSPISGHRSVSWYQQTPGQGLQFLFEYFSETQRNKGNFPGRFSGRQFSNSRSEMNVSTLELGDSALYLCASSWDSLGNTIYFGEGSWLTVV.

The chain joins TRBV5-4 to TRBJ2-5, with D perhaps matching TRBD2 (6 bases). Germline lookup yields CDR1 SGHNT and CDR2 YYREEE (reference sequence). The V and J ends lost 4 bases and 0 bases respectively, with 7 bases between them. This CDR3 is built from 13 residues. CDR3 loop: CASSRDYQETQYF. The CDR3 DNA is TGTGCCAGCAGCCGGGACTACCAAGAGACCCAGTACTTC.